The rows below give T cell receptor beta chains drawn from one sample of a study of metastatic and nonmetastatic thyroid tumors. TCRdb recomputed clones from the PCR reads via MiXCR. The data hold about 69,000 clones, with approximately 14% observed a single time. The sequenced sample was blood. The receptor set was obtained from a male donor with papillary thyroid cancer or a benign thyroid nodule (not recorded which). Some clones in this sample may be carry-over from other donors' samples. Both conserved end residues are part of each CDR3. Each record gives: clone size, V gene, J gene, D gene, CDR3 protein, CDR3 DNA. D genes are given only for firm matches. Expanded clones are given a class, and other clones once, few, many or no size at all.

many	TRBV4-1	TRBJ2-1	TRBD2	CASSQDRLAGRSSYNEQFF	TGCGCCAGCAGCCAAGATCGGCTAGCGGGCCGATCCTCCTACAATGAGCAGTTCTTC
many	TRBV27	TRBJ2-3	TRBD2	CASSIRPGLGSTDTQYF	TGTGCCAGCAGTATTAGGCCGGGACTAGGTAGCACAGATACGCAGTATTTT
many	TRBV6-1	TRBJ1-3	TRBD1	CASSIDLTGVSGNTIYF	TGTGCCAGCAGTATAGACCTGACAGGGGTCTCTGGAAACACCATATATTTT
many	TRBV6-1	TRBJ2-1	TRBD2	CASSEPLAKQFF	TGTGCCAGCAGTGAACCACTAGCGAAGCAGTTCTTC
NA	TRBV6-5	TRBJ1-2	NA	CASSYSDSNYGYTF	TGTGCCAGCAGTTACTCGGACTCTAACTATGGCTACACCTTC
NA	TRBV18	TRBJ2-3	TRBD2	CASSPRTSGSTDTQYF	TGTGCCAGCTCACCCAGGACTAGCGGGAGCACAGATACGCAGTATTTT
many	TRBV10-2	TRBJ2-1	TRBD2	CASRAGTSGILSYNEQFF	TGCGCCAGCAGAGCCGGGACTAGCGGGATTTTGTCCTACAATGAGCAGTTCTTC
many	TRBV29-1	TRBJ1-2	NA	CSVYSEGGYGYTF	TGCAGCGTTTACTCTGAGGGGGGGTATGGCTACACCTTC
many	TRBV6-5	TRBJ2-1	NA	CASSYSGAGGEQFF	TGTGCCAGCAGTTACTCCGGGGCGGGTGGTGAGCAGTTCTTC
many	TRBV27	TRBJ2-7	NA	CASSLRSGEQYF	TGTGCCAGCAGTTTACGGAGCGGCGAGCAGTACTTC
many	TRBV3-1	TRBJ1-4	NA	CASSPMSGAEKLFF	TGTGCCAGCAGCCCCATGAGCGGAGCTGAAAAACTGTTTTTT
many	TRBV6-1	TRBJ2-7	NA	CASSDRAYEQYF	TGTGCCAGCAGTGATAGGGCCTACGAGCAGTACTTC
few	TRBV9	TRBJ2-3	TRBD2	CASSPPTSGVIATQYF	TGTGCCAGCAGCCCCCCGACTAGCGGCGTTATCGCTACGCAGTATTTT
many	TRBV11-1	TRBJ2-2	TRBD1	CASSLELGQGRPGELFF	TGTGCCAGCAGCTTAGAACTAGGACAGGGGAGGCCCGGGGAGCTGTTTTTT
few	TRBV20-1	TRBJ2-7	NA	CSALKMTAYEQYF	TGCAGTGCCCTCAAGATGACGGCCTACGAGCAGTACTTC